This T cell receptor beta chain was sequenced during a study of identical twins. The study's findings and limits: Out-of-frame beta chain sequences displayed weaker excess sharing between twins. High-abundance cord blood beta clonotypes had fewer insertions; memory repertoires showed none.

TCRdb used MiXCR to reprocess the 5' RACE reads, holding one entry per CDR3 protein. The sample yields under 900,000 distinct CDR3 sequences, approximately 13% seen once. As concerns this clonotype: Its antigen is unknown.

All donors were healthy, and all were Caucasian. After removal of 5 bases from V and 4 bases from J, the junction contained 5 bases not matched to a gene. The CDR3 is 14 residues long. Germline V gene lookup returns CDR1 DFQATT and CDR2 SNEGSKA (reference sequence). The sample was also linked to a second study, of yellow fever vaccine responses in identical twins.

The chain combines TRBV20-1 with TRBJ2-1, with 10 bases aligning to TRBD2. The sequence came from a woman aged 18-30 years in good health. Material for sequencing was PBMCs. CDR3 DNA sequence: TGCAGTGCTCAAACTAGCGGGAAATACAATGAGCAGTTCTTC. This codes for CSAQTSGKYNEQFF.